The 12 T cell receptor beta chains below all came from one sample that was sequenced in a study of shared clonotypes between healthy human individuals. Assay: immunoSEQ multiplex PCR; the TCRdb copy retains only in-frame clones and omits some. The table shows about 1.5 million clones, with roughly 98% occurring only once. Material: naive CD4+ T cells sorted from blood. Stated subset: CD45RA+ positively selected. The receptors shown here come from a man between 25 and 39 years old in good health.

The genes are TRBV10-3 and TRBJ1-4; TRBD1 matches at 9 bases. This CDR3 comprises 12 residues. V was clipped by 10 bases and J by 8 bases; unmatched bases: 5. The germline V gene has CDR1 ENHRY and CDR2 SYGVKD. For the CDR3, the DNA is TGTGCCACTCGGGACAGGGAAGAAAAACTGTTTTTT. It specifies CATRDREEKLFF.

The chain uses TRBV21-1 and TRBJ2-2; the D call in the table, TRBD1, was not verified against the DNA. TRBV21-1 is a recognized pseudogene. The CDR3 has 16 residues. The CDR3 here is CASSPKKIRATGELFF. CDR3 DNA: TGTGCCAGCAGCCCCAAAAAAATCAGGGCCACCGGGGAGCTGTTTTTT.

The chain links TRBV18 to TRBJ2-2, with D perhaps TRBD1 or TRBD2 (5 bases each). The CDR3 runs to 15 residues. The V gene lost 4 bases and the J gene lost 11 bases, with 20 bases spanning the gap. Germline CDR1 reads KGHSH; CDR2 reads LQKENI. This CDR3 is CASSRKPGPDVELFF. The CDR3 DNA reads TGTGCCAGCTCACGCAAACCGGGGCCCGACGTAGAGCTGTTTTTT. Complete variable domain (other parts from reference TRBV18 and TRBJ2-2): NAGVMQNPRHLVRRRGQEARLRCSPMKGHSHVYWYRQLPEEGLKFMVYLQKENIIDESGMPKERFSAEFPKEGPSILRIQQVVRGDSAAYFCASSRKPGPDVELFFGEGSRLTVL.

The genes are TRBV6-5 and TRBJ2-7; the match to TRBD1 covers 7 bases. Germline-derived CDR1 and CDR2 are MNHEY and SVGAGI. With 1 base clipped from V and 6 bases from J, the junction kept 9 bases outside the gene matches. The CDR3 consists of 15 residues. The CDR3 coding sequence is TGTGCCAGCAGTTACTTCTCGTCCAGGGGGACCGAGCAGTACTTC. This codes for CASSYFSSRGTEQYF.

The rearrangement links TRBV28 to TRBJ2-6; 9 nucleotides align to TRBD2. This CDR3 has 16 amino acids. After removal of 7 bases from V and 4 bases from J, the junction contained 8 bases not matched to a gene. The germline gives CDR1 MDHEN, CDR2 SYDVKM. In DNA, the CDR3 is TGTGCCAGCAACGTAGCGGGAGTGACAGGGGCCAACGTCCTGACTTTC. Its protein is CASNVAGVTGANVLTF.

The chain recombines TRBV10-1 with TRBJ2-2, with D hard to call. CDR1 and CDR2 (germline): WNHNN, SYGVQD (reference sequence). The length of the CDR3 is 13 residues. V was trimmed by 7 bases and J by 4 bases, leaving 10 bases between them. The CDR3 region has the DNA TGCGCCAGCAAGGCATCCGGCACCGGGGAGCTGTTTTTT. Translated, it gives CASKASGTGELFF.

The chain carries TRBV7-8 and TRBJ2-7; 13 nucleotides line up with TRBD2. The junction had 8 bases not matched to a gene; V was cut back by 6 bases and J by 3 bases. The length of the CDR3 is 16 residues. CDR1 is SGHVS, CDR2 FQNEAQ, per germline. CDR3 region: CASSKRRTSGSYEQYF. The CDR3 DNA sequence: TGTGCCAGCAGTAAACGGAGGACTAGCGGGAGCTACGAGCAGTACTTC.

The rearrangement joins TRBV18 to TRBJ2-2; D is ambiguous. V lost 3 bases, J lost 0 bases, and 11 bases lay in between. CDR3 length: 16 amino acids. Germline CDR1 KGHSH, CDR2 LQKENI. The CDR3 DNA sequence: TGTGCCAGCTCACCGATTGGAGTAGCGAACACCGGGGAGCTGTTTTTT. Residues: CASSPIGVANTGELFF.

This rearrangement joins TRBV6-1 to TRBJ1-1; TRBD1 is a possible D gene (6 bases). The CDR3 totals 14 residues. Germline V lookup: CDR1 MNHNS, CDR2 SASEGT. V gave up 4 bases and J gave up 1 base, with 10 bases separating them. DNA for the CDR3: TGTGCCAGCAGTGGGGTGACAGGGAACACTGAAGCTTTCTTT. The encoded protein is CASSGVTGNTEAFF.

CDR3 protein: CASSPWDRGNTIYF. CDR3 DNA: TGTGCCAGCAGCCCATGGGACAGGGGAAACACCATATATTTT. The genes are TRBV5-6 and TRBJ1-3; 8 bases line up with TRBD1. Germline V gene data show CDR1 as SGHDT and CDR2 as YYEEEE. J gave up 4 bases and V 4 bases, and 4 bases lay outside the gene matches. CDR3 length equals 14 residues.

In DNA form, the CDR3 reads TGTGCCAGCTCACTCCTCGGACAGGCGCCAGAGGTGTACCAAGAGACCCAGTACTTC. Translating it yields CASSLLGQAPEVYQETQYF. The rearrangement joins TRBV18 to TRBJ2-5; TRBD1 matches 7 bases. From germline, CDR1 is KGHSH and CDR2 LQKENI. CDR3 length: 19 residues. V trimming: 4 bases; J trimming: 0 bases; junction bases outside the gene matches: 17.

This chain joins TRBV15 and TRBJ1-3; D not resolved. V lost 5 bases to trimming and J lost 3 bases, with 23 bases between them. CDR3 length: 18 amino acids. CDR1 is LNHNV, CDR2 YYDKDF, per germline (reference sequence). The CDR3: CATSGYIRRAARGNTIYF. The CDR3 nucleotides are TGTGCCACCAGCGGCTATATCCGGAGGGCCGCTCGTGGAAACACCATATATTTT.